This TCR beta chain was captured by sequencing in a study of T cell repertoires in cytomegalovirus infection. Overall study: Both a matching HLA type and CMV infection were indicated by public TCR beta signatures. Study results and limitations: Accumulated public TCR beta family frequency recognized individuals carrying CMV together with the relevant HLA. There were HLA-C-restricted CMV-specific TCR beta clonotypes dominating the ex vivo response.

Of note for this clonotype: What it recognizes is unknown.

TCRdb fed the reads into MiXCR, producing one record per CDR3 protein. Of roughly 760,000 distinct CDR3 sequences listed, 35% were seen once; the top ten hold around 2.6%. The trim removed 4 bases at V and 4 bases at J, leaving 8 bases unmatched. The CDR3 contains 15 residues. The V gene's germline CDR1 is SGHDN and CDR2 FVKESK. This chain links TRBV14 with TRBJ2-3, with 7 positions matching TRBD1. Material for sequencing was PBMCs. This receptor was identified in a human donor in good health (CMV status not recorded). Some clones in this sample may be carry-over from other donors' samples. In nucleotides, the CDR3 is TGTGCCAGCAGCCCACAATGGCAGGGGGCAGATACGCAGTATTTT. Its translation is CASSPQWQGADTQYF.